The 13 T cell receptor beta chains below all came from one sample that was sequenced in a study of shared clonotypes between healthy human individuals. Clones were read by immunoSEQ multiplex PCR, and TCRdb kept only the in-frame ones, dropping some. The sample carries 600,000 to 700,000 clones, more than 70% recorded once. Source material: memory CD4+ T cells sorted from blood. Documented subset: CD45RA-negative fraction. The receptors come from a woman between 25 and 40 years old in good health.

The V call is TRBV7-6, the J call TRBJ2-5; D call uncertain. The CDR3 contains 12 residues. Trimming stripped 5 bases from V and 5 bases from J, with 9 bases between. Germline CDR1 is SGHVS and CDR2 is FNYEAQ. CDR3 bases: TGTGCCAGCAGCATAAATTCCGAGACCCAGTACTTC. Translated: CASSINSETQYF.

The gene calls are TRBV4-1 and TRBJ2-5, with 7 bases identical to TRBD2. Unmatched junction bases numbered 3, after V lost 1 base and J lost 1 base. This CDR3 comprises 15 residues. Germline V gives CDR1 MGHRA, CDR2 YSYEKL. Written as DNA, the CDR3 is TGCGCCAGCAGCCAAGGTACTAGCGTCCAAGAGACCCAGTACTTC. This sequence encodes CASSQGTSVQETQYF.

V usage is TRBV28 and J usage is TRBJ1-5; TRBD1 matches at 8 bases. Germline CDR1 and CDR2: MDHEN and SYDVKM. V shed 5 bases, J shed 5 bases, and the junction held 11 bases outside the gene matches. The length of the CDR3 is 16 residues. CDR3 DNA: TGTGCCAGCAGTAAGATAGGACAGGGCAAGTATCAGCCCCAGCATTTT. It is translated as CASSKIGQGKYQPQHF.

This rearrangement joins TRBV5-1 to TRBJ2-3; D unclear. The CDR3 spans 18 residues. V was trimmed by 4 bases and J by 7 bases, leaving 28 bases between them. CDR1 is SGHRS and CDR2 is YFSETQ in the germline V gene. The CDR3 here is CASSPVTVVTTHPNTQYF. CDR3 DNA: TGCGCCAGCAGCCCGGTAACGGTGGTAACCACACACCCGAATACGCAGTATTTT.

This clone has a handful of counts. The chain uses TRBV5-1 and TRBJ1-1, with TRBD1 matching 9 bases. This CDR3 is built from 17 residues. Germline V gene data show CDR1 as SGHRS and CDR2 as YFSETQ. V lost 4 bases to trimming and J lost 0 bases; unmatched junction nucleotides: 10. Written as DNA, the CDR3 is TGCGCCAGCAGCCCTAGGACAGGGGATGTCATGAACACTGAAGCTTTCTTT. This codes for CASSPRTGDVMNTEAFF.

This clone came up once. The chain is built from TRBV11-3 and TRBJ2-5, with D perhaps TRBD1 (5 bases). Trimming took 5 bases from V and 5 from J, leaving 9 bases between them. The CDR3 contains 12 residues. Germline assignment: CDR1 SGHNT and CDR2 YENEEA. The CDR3 DNA reads as TGTGCCAGCAGCCTTGACAGTGAGACCCAGTACTTC. Amino acid sequence: CASSLDSETQYF.

V usage is TRBV4-1 and J usage is TRBJ1-6, with 8 nucleotides matching TRBD1. Unmatched junction bases numbered 8, after V lost 5 bases and J lost 5 bases. The CDR3 spans 16 residues. CDR1 is MGHRA, CDR2 YSYEKL, per germline. CDR3 sequence: CASSSPTGAHNSPLHF. The CDR3 coding sequence is TGCGCCAGCAGCTCGCCGACAGGGGCGCATAATTCACCCCTCCACTTT.

The chain recombines TRBV4-2 with TRBJ1-5, with a tentative D call TRBD1 (5 bases). This CDR3 comprises 14 residues. The V end was cut by 3 bases, the J end by 11 bases, with 17 bases between. Per germline, CDR1 LGHNA and CDR2 YNFKEQ. The CDR3 region is CASSQSGAARAQHF. DNA for the CDR3: TGTGCCAGCAGCCAGTCCGGGGCCGCGAGGGCCCAGCATTTT.

The genes are TRBV11-2 and TRBJ1-4, with D uncertain. Looked up from germline, CDR1 is SGHAT and CDR2 is FQNNGV. Trimming cost V 5 bases and J 6 bases, with 10 bases left between them. The CDR3 totals 13 residues. DNA for the CDR3: TGTGCCAGCAGCCCCCGGACGGATGAAAAACTGTTTTTT. Protein sequence: CASSPRTDEKLFF.

The V gene is TRBV6-1, the J gene TRBJ2-7; no clear D. This CDR3 region has 12 residues. Per germline, CDR1 MNHNS and CDR2 SASEGT. Trimming left V 4 bases short and J 3 bases short, with 7 bases between. The CDR3 DNA sequence: TGTGCCAGCAGTGCAAGAGTCTACGAGCAGTACTTC. Translation gives CASSARVYEQYF.

J is TRBJ2-2 and V is TRBV5-1; D is possibly TRBD2 (6 bases). Trimming took 4 bases from V and 7 from J, leaving 20 bases between them. Germline loops: CDR1 SGHRS, CDR2 YFSETQ. The CDR3 extends over 16 amino acids. CDR3 bases: TGCGCCAGCAGCCCGAACGCGGGATTAGGCGGCGGGGAGCTGTTTTTT. Its protein is CASSPNAGLGGGELFF.

This chain links TRBV10-3 with TRBJ2-7, with TRBD2 identical over 7 bases. Germline CDR1 is ENHRY and CDR2 is SYGVKD. This CDR3 comprises 14 residues. Unmatched junction bases numbered 11, after V lost 10 bases and J lost 2 bases. DNA of the CDR3: TGTGCCACCGGCGTGGCTAGCGGTCCCTACGAGCAGTACTTC. Protein: CATGVASGPYEQYF.

V usage is TRBV10-2 and J usage is TRBJ2-1, with D tentatively TRBD2 (6 bases). Trimming pared 6 bases from V and 4 bases from J, leaving 16 bases between. Germline V CDR1 and CDR2: WSHSY, SAAADI. The CDR3 is 15 residues long. CDR3 sequence reads: CASRGGWGIYNEQFF. The CDR3 DNA reads TGCGCCAGCAGGGGGGGATGGGGAATATACAATGAGCAGTTCTTC.